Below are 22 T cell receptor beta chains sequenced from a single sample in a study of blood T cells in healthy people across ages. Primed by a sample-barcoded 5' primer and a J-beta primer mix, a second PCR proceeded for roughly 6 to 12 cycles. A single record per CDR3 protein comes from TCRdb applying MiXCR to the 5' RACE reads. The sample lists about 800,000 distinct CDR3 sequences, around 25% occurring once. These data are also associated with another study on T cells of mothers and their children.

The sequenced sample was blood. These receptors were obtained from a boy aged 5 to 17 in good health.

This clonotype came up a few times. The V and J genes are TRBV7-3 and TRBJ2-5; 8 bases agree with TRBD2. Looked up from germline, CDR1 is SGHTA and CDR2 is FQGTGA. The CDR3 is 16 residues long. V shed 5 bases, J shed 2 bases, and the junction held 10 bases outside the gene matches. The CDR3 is CASSLGGALGQETQYF. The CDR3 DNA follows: TGTGCCAGCAGCCTCGGGGGGGCGTTGGGACAAGAGACCCAGTACTTC.

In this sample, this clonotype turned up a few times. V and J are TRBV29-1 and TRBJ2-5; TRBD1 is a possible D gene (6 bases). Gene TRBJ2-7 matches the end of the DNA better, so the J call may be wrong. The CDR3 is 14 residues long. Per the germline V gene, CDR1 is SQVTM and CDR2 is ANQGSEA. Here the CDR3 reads CSVEGESQGYEQYF. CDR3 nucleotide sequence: TGCAGCGTTGAAGGGGAGTCACAGGGTTACGAGCAGTACTTC.

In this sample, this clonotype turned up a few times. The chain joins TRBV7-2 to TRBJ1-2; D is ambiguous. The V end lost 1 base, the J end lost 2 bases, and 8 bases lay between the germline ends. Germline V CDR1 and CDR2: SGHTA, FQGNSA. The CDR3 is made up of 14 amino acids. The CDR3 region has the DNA TGTGCCAGCAGCTTAGTCGGGCAGAACTATGGCTACACCTTC. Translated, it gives CASSLVGQNYGYTF.

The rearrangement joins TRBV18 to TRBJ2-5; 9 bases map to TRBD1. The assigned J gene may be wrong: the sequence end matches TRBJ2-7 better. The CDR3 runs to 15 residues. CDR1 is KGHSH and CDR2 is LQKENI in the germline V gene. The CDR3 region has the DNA TGTGCCAGCTCACCGGTGGACAGGGGCTCCTACGAGCAGTACTTC. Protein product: CASSPVDRGSYEQYF.

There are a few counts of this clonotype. The CDR3 bases are TGTGCCAGCAGCCAAGGAGGGGCCCTCTACGAGCAGTACTTC. Its protein product is CASSQGGALYEQYF. This rearrangement joins TRBV14 to TRBJ2-5; perhaps D is TRBD1 or TRBD2 (5 bases each). The J call may be mistaken, given a closer DNA end match to TRBJ2-7. Germline CDR1 SGHDN, CDR2 FVKESK. The CDR3 contains 14 residues.

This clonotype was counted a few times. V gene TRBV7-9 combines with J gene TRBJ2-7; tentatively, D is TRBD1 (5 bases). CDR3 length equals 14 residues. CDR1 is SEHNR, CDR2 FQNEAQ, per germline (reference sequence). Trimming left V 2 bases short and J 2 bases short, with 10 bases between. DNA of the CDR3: TGTGCCAGCAGCTTATCCACAGGTCCCTACGAGCAGTACTTC. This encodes CASSLSTGPYEQYF.

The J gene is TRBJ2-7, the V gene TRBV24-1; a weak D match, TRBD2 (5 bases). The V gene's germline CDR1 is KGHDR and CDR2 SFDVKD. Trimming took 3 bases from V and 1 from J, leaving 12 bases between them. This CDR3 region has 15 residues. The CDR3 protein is CATSDPPSGSYEQYF. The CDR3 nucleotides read TGTGCCACCAGTGATCCCCCGAGCGGATCCTACGAGCAGTACTTC.

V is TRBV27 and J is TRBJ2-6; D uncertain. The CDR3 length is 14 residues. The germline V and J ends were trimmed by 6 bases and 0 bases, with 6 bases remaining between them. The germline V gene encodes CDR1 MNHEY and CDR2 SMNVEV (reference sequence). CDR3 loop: CASSQSSGANVLTF. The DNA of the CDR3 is TGTGCCAGCAGCCAGAGCTCTGGGGCCAACGTCCTGACTTTC.

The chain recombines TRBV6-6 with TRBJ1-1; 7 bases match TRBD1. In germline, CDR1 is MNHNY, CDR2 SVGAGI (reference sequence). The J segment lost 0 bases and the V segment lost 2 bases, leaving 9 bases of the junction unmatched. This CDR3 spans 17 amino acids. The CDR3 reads CASSYNFGQAMNTEAFF. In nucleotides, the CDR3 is TGTGCCAGCAGTTACAATTTCGGACAGGCCATGAACACTGAAGCTTTCTTT.

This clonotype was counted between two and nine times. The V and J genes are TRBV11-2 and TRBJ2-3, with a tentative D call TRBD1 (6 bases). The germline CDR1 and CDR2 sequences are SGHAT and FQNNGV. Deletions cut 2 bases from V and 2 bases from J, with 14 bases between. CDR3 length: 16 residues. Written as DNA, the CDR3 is TGTGCCAGCAGCTTAATTGGGGGACAAAACACAGATACGCAGTATTTT. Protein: CASSLIGGQNTDTQYF.

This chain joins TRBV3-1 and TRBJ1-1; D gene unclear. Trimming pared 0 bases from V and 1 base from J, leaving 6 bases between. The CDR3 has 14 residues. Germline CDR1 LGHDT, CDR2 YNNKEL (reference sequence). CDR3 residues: CASSQDLGNTEAFF. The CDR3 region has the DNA TGTGCCAGCAGCCAAGATCTGGGGAACACTGAAGCTTTCTTT.

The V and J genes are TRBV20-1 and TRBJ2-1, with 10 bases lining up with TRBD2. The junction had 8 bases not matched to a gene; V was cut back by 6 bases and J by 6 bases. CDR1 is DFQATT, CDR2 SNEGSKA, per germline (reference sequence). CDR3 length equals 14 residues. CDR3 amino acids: CSAIAGGPSNEQFF. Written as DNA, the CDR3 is TGCAGTGCGATAGCGGGAGGCCCCTCCAATGAGCAGTTCTTC.

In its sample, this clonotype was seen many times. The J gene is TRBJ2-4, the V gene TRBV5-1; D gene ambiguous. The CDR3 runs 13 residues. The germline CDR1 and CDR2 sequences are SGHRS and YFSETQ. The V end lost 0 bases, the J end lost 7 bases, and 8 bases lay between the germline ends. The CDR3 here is CASSLVVGNIQYF. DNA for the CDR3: TGCGCCAGCAGCTTGGTCGTGGGGAACATTCAGTACTTC.

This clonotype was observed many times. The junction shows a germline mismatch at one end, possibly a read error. CDR3 coding DNA: TGTGCCAGCAGCTTAGTCGGGGGAAATGGCTACACCTTC. Protein sequence: CASSLVGGNGYTF. The chain has TRBV5-1 and TRBJ1-2, with D possibly being TRBD1 (5 bases). The CDR3 consists of 13 residues. Germline-derived CDR1 and CDR2 are SGHRS and YFSETQ.

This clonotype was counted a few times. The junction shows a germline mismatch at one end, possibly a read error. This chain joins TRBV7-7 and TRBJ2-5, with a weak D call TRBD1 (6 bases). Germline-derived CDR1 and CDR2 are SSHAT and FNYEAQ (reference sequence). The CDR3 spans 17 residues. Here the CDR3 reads CASSLIGTRPYEETQYF. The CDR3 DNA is TGTGCTAGCAGCTTAATCGGGACACGTCCTTATGAAGAGACCCAGTACTTC.

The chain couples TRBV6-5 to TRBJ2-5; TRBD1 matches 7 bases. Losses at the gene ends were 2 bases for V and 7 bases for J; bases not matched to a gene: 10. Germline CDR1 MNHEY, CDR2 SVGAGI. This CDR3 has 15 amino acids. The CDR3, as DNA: TGTGCCAGCAGTTACGGAGTAGGGGGCGCCGGGACCCAGTACTTC. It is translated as CASSYGVGGAGTQYF.

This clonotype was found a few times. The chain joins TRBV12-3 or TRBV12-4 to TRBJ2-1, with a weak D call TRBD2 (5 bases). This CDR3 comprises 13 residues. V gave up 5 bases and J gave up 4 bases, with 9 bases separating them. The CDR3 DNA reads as TGTGCCAGCAGTGGCGGGTTTTACAATGAGCAGTTCTTC. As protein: CASSGGFYNEQFF.

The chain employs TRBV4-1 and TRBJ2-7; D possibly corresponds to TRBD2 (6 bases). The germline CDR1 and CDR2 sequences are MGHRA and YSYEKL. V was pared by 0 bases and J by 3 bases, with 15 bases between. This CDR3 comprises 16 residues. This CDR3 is CASSQESGGAIYEQYF. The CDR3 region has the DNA TGCGCCAGCAGCCAAGAGAGCGGCGGGGCTATCTACGAGCAGTACTTC.

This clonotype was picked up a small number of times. Here the CDR3 reads CASSQTSRLQETQYF. The CDR3, as DNA: TGCGCCAGCAGCCAGACTAGCCGACTACAAGAGACCCAGTACTTC. The rearrangement joins TRBV4-3 to TRBJ2-5; 7 positions match TRBD2. The CDR3 runs to 15 residues. Germline CDR1 LGHNA, CDR2 YSLEER. Losses at the gene ends were 3 bases for V and 2 bases for J; bases not matched to a gene: 6.

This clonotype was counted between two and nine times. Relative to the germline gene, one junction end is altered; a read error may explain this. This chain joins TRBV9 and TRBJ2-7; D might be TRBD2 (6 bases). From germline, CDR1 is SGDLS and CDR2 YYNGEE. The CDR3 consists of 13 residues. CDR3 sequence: CAGSVGPRGEQYF. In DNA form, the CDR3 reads TGTGCCGGCAGCGTAGGACCGCGGGGCGAGCAGTACTTC.

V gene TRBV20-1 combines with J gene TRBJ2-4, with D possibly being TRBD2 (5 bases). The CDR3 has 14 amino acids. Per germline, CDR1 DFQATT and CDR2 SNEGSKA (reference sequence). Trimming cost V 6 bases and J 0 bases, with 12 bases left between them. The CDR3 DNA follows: TGCAGTGCCACGGACGGGGAAGCCAAAAACATTCAGTACTTC. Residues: CSATDGEAKNIQYF.

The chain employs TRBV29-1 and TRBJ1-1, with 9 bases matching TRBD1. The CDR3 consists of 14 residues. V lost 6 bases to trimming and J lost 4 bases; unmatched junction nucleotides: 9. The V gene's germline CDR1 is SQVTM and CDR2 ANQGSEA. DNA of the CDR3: TGCAGCGTCGCTGTACAGGGGGCATTCACTGAAGCTTTCTTT. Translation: CSVAVQGAFTEAFF.